Listed here are 27 T cell receptor beta chains from one sample, sequenced in a study of blood T cell repertoires in COVID-19. Libraries were prepared by immunoSEQ multiplex PCR; TCRdb keeps only in-frame clonotypes and omits some of them. Of 35,000 to 50,000 clones in the sample, around 83% were seen once. Material: peripheral blood. Source of these receptors: a man aged 60-69 years with acute or convalescent COVID-19.

V usage is TRBV4-3 and J usage is TRBJ1-4, with D possibly TRBD1 on 5 matching bases. The CDR3 length is 14 residues. Germline V lookup: CDR1 LGHNA, CDR2 YSLEER. Trimming shortened V by 0 bases and J by 9 bases, and 11 bases separated the two germline ends. CDR3 protein: CASSQDRQIKKLFF. The DNA of the CDR3 is TGCGCCAGCAGCCAAGATAGACAGATTAAAAAACTGTTTTTT.

This clone was seen a single time. The chain couples TRBV19 to TRBJ1-4, with 7 nucleotides matching TRBD1. Germline trimming cut 5 bases from V and 3 bases from J; bases unmatched to any gene: 6. In germline, CDR1 is LNHDA, CDR2 SQIVND (reference sequence). CDR3 length: 15 amino acids. The CDR3: CASSPRQGPNEKLFF. In DNA form, the CDR3 reads TGTGCCAGTAGTCCCCGACAGGGACCTAATGAAAAACTGTTTTTT.

V gene TRBV7-3 combines with J gene TRBJ1-1; maybe TRBD1 (5 bases). Germline-derived CDR1 and CDR2 are SGHTA and FQGTGA. This CDR3 has 15 residues. The germline V and J ends were trimmed by 5 bases and 0 bases, with 13 bases remaining between them. The CDR3 DNA sequence: TGTGCCAGCAGCGAAACCCCGGACATGAACACTGAAGCTTTCTTT. It yields the protein CASSETPDMNTEAFF.

The chain uses TRBV24-1 and TRBJ1-1; D gene uncertain. The CDR3 sequence is 13 residues long. Germline V gene sequence: CDR1 KGHDR, CDR2 SFDVKD. V dropped 2 bases and J dropped 7 bases, with 10 bases sitting between them. The CDR3 region is CATSDSEGFEAFF. DNA for the CDR3: TGTGCCACCAGTGATTCAGAGGGATTTGAAGCTTTCTTT.

This sequence joins TRBV28 and TRBJ1-1; D is undetermined. Germline V lookup: CDR1 MDHEN, CDR2 SYDVKM. The CDR3 has 13 amino acids. Trimming took 9 bases from V and 1 from J, leaving 12 bases between them. CDR3 residues: CASVGRWNTEAFF. CDR3 sequence (DNA): TGTGCCAGTGTCGGTCGGTGGAACACTGAAGCTTTCTTT. The whole variable domain, remainder taken from reference TRBV28 and TRBJ1-1, is DVKVTQSSRYLVKRTGEKVFLECVQDMDHENMFWYRQDPGLGLRLIYFSYDVKMKEKGDIPEGYSVSREKKERFSLILESASTNQTSMYLCASVGRWNTEAFFGQGTRLTVV.

This chain uses TRBV27 with TRBJ1-1, with D possibly being TRBD1 (5 bases). The CDR3 is 15 amino acids. The ends were cut back, 8 bases at V and 0 bases at J, with 16 bases in the middle. The germline gives CDR1 MNHEY, CDR2 SMNVEV (reference sequence). CDR3 region: CASHRDGAMNTEAFF. The CDR3 coding sequence is TGTGCCAGCCACCGCGATGGGGCTATGAACACTGAAGCTTTCTTT.

The rearrangement joins TRBV30 to TRBJ2-5; 9 nucleotides match TRBD1. The trim removed 4 bases at V and 4 bases at J, leaving 13 bases unmatched. There are 16 residues in the CDR3. CDR1 GTSNPN and CDR2 SVGIG come from the germline V gene (reference sequence). CDR3 nucleotides: TGTGCCTGGATAGTCTCTCCGGGACAGGGAGGAGAGACCCAGTACTTC. Its translation: CAWIVSPGQGGETQYF. Full variable domain (rest looked up from reference TRBV30 and TRBJ2-5): SQTIHQWPATLVQPVGSPLSLECTVEGTSNPNLYWYRQAAGRGLQLLFYSVGIGQISSEVPQNLSASRPQDRQFILSSKKLLLSDSGFYLCAWIVSPGQGGETQYFGPGTRLLVL.

The chain joins TRBV29-1 to TRBJ1-2; 8 bases agree with TRBD1. With V trimmed by 4 bases and J by 8 bases, 15 bases remained unmatched. This CDR3 spans 15 amino acids. Germline V gives CDR1 SQVTM, CDR2 ANQGSEA. This CDR3 reads CSVGGGAGGAGGYTF. CDR3 nucleotides: TGCAGCGTTGGTGGAGGGGCAGGGGGCGCGGGAGGCTACACCTTC.

The rearrangement links TRBV6-2 or TRBV6-3 to TRBJ2-1, with D tentatively TRBD2 (6 bases). V was trimmed by 5 bases and J by 8 bases, leaving 16 bases between them. Looked up from germline, CDR1 is MNHEY and CDR2 is SVGEGT. The CDR3 extends over 14 amino acids. The CDR3 bases are TGTGCCAGCAGTACGAGGGAGGCTAGGGATGAGCAGTTCTTC. Translated: CASSTREARDEQFF.

The CDR3 sequence: CASSGLAGVEQFF. For the CDR3, the DNA is TGTGCCAGCTCCGGGCTAGCGGGAGTTGAGCAGTTCTTC. The chain employs TRBV7-8 and TRBJ2-1; TRBD2 matches 10 bases. CDR3 length: 13 amino acids. The ends lost 8 bases at V and 9 bases at J; junction bases unmatched: 7. Germline CDR1 and CDR2: SGHVS and FQNEAQ.

This clone was recorded once. The CDR3 DNA is TGTGCCAGCAGCGTAATGGACACCAGCGAGCAGTACTTC. Translation: CASSVMDTSEQYF. The chain couples TRBV9 to TRBJ2-7; the D gene is possibly TRBD1 (5 bases). CDR3 size: 13 residues. In germline, CDR1 is SGDLS, CDR2 YYNGEE. Trimming left V 1 base short and J 6 bases short, with 11 bases between.

This rearrangement joins TRBV25-1 to TRBJ1-2, with 8 bases aligning to TRBD1. The V and J ends lost 2 bases and 8 bases, in that order; junction bases with no gene match: 10. Germline values: CDR1 MGHDK, CDR2 SYGVNS. The CDR3 runs to 15 residues. This CDR3 is CASSEPSTGGHGYTF. The CDR3 DNA is TGTGCCAGCAGTGAACCCTCCACAGGGGGGCACGGCTACACCTTC.

The rearrangement links TRBV5-6 to TRBJ1-1; no definite D call. The CDR3 spans 15 residues. V shed 4 bases and J shed 4 bases, with 17 bases lying between them. Germline loops: CDR1 SGHDT, CDR2 YYEEEE. The CDR3 nucleotides are TGTGCCAGCAGCCATAGCACTGACGGAGGCACTGAAGCTTTCTTT. As protein: CASSHSTDGGTEAFF.

Comment on this clone: One end of the junction does not line up with germline, which may come from a read error. The chain has TRBV7-7 and TRBJ2-5; maybe TRBD2 (7 bases). Germline loops: CDR1 SSHAT, CDR2 FNYEAQ (reference sequence). CDR3 length: 15 amino acids. DNA for the CDR3: TGTGCTAGCAGCGCCCAGGGAGGGGGTCAAGAGACCCAGTACTTC. Amino acids: CASSAQGGGQETQYF.

CDR3 nucleotide sequence: TGTGCCAGCAGTGACGGACAGGGAGGTGGCTACACCTTC. Translation gives CASSDGQGGGYTF. This sequence joins TRBV6-1 and TRBJ1-2; 8 nucleotides align to TRBD1. CDR3 length equals 13 residues. V gave up 3 bases and J gave up 7 bases; unmatched junction bases: 4. From germline, CDR1 is MNHNS and CDR2 SASEGT.

The rearrangement links TRBV5-8 to TRBJ2-5; TRBD2 is a possible D gene (6 bases). Trimming stripped 1 base from V and 7 bases from J, with 20 bases between. Per germline, CDR1 SGHTS and CDR2 YDEGEE. The CDR3 has 16 residues. The CDR3 here is CASSLMGLQSEGTQYF. In nucleotides, the CDR3 is TGTGCCAGCAGCTTGATGGGACTCCAATCCGAAGGGACCCAGTACTTC.

The rearrangement links TRBV4-1 to TRBJ2-3; tentative D call: TRBD2 (5 bases). V lost 4 bases, J lost 7 bases, and 18 bases lay in between. The CDR3 has 15 amino acids. The germline V gene encodes CDR1 MGHRA and CDR2 YSYEKL. CDR3 nucleotides: TGCGCCAGCAGCCCAGAGCCGGGAATACTTAATACGCAGTATTTT. Amino acid sequence: CASSPEPGILNTQYF.

The chain links TRBV7-9 to TRBJ2-1, with D perhaps TRBD1 (5 bases). This CDR3 has 16 residues. In germline, CDR1 is SEHNR, CDR2 FQNEAQ (reference sequence). The V end was cut by 1 base, the J end by 3 bases, with 13 bases between. The CDR3 DNA reads TGTGCCAGCAGCTTAGGCGGTAGGGGTGGCTACAATGAGCAGTTCTTC. Protein: CASSLGGRGGYNEQFF.

V gene TRBV5-4 combines with J gene TRBJ2-2; no reliable D call. CDR3 size: 12 residues. Trimming removed 4 bases at V and 5 bases at J, with 6 bases between. The germline CDR1 and CDR2 sequences are SGHNT and YYREEE (reference sequence). The CDR3 loop reads CASSTRTGELFF. The CDR3 region has the DNA TGTGCCAGCAGCACCCGGACCGGGGAGCTGTTTTTT.

The rearrangement joins TRBV24-1 to TRBJ2-3; 11 bases align to TRBD2. The germline CDR1 and CDR2 sequences are KGHDR and SFDVKD. V dropped 9 bases and J dropped 5; count of bases not matched to a gene: 0. This CDR3 spans 12 amino acids. CDR3 residues: CATGLAGDTQYF. The CDR3 DNA reads TGTGCCACCGGACTAGCGGGAGATACGCAGTATTTT.

V and J are TRBV29-1 and TRBJ1-4, with D possibly TRBD1 on 6 matching bases. CDR1 and CDR2 from the germline V gene are SQVTM and ANQGSEA. The CDR3 spans 14 residues. Trimming took off 4 bases at V and 6 bases at J, with 15 bases between the two ends. In nucleotides, the CDR3 is TGCAGCGTTGGAAGACTGTCAGGGGATGAAAAACTGTTTTTT. It yields the protein CSVGRLSGDEKLFF.

V usage is TRBV3-1 (or the pseudogene TRBV3-2) and J usage is TRBJ2-2, with TRBD1 matching 9 bases. CDR3 length: 14 amino acids. Germline values: CDR1 LGHDT, CDR2 YNNKEL (reference sequence). Unmatched junction bases numbered 5, after V lost 6 bases and J lost 6 bases. The CDR3 sequence is CASSLRQGAGELFF. CDR3 bases: TGTGCCAGCAGTCTTCGACAGGGGGCCGGGGAGCTGTTTTTT.

The rearrangement joins TRBV6-5 to TRBJ1-6; D possibly corresponds to TRBD1 (6 bases). From germline, CDR1 is MNHEY and CDR2 SVGAGI. This CDR3 spans 13 amino acids. V was cut by 10 bases and J by 7 bases, with 14 bases left in between. CDR3 protein: CATDNRANSPLHF. The CDR3 bases are TGTGCCACAGACAACAGGGCCAATTCACCCCTCCACTTT.

The V call is TRBV30, the J call TRBJ2-5; 7 nucleotides agree with TRBD2. J lost 3 bases, V lost 3 bases, and 4 bases had no gene match. Germline V CDR1 and CDR2: GTSNPN, SVGIG (reference sequence). CDR3 length equals 13 residues. CDR3 in amino acids: CAWSSSGKETQYF. CDR3 DNA sequence: TGTGCCTGGAGCTCTAGCGGAAAAGAGACCCAGTACTTC.

The gene calls are TRBV5-6 and TRBJ2-7; the D gene is possibly TRBD2 (6 bases). V was pared by 0 bases and J by 0 bases, with 10 bases between. This CDR3 is 15 amino acids long. Germline V lookup: CDR1 SGHDT, CDR2 YYEEEE. In DNA form, the CDR3 reads TGTGCCAGCAGCTTGGGTGCGGGAAGCTCCTACGAGCAGTACTTC. Translation: CASSLGAGSSYEQYF.

This chain connects TRBV7-9 to TRBJ2-5, with D unclear. Germline CDR1 and CDR2: SEHNR and FQNEAQ (reference sequence). This CDR3 spans 13 amino acids. Deletions cut 1 base from V and 2 bases from J, with 5 bases between. The CDR3: CASSLGQQETQYF. The CDR3 nucleotides are TGTGCCAGCAGCTTAGGGCAGCAAGAGACCCAGTACTTC.

The V gene is TRBV6-5, the J gene TRBJ2-2, with a weak D call TRBD1 (6 bases). Germline CDR1 MNHEY, CDR2 SVGAGI. Between the trimmed V and J ends, which lost 5 bases and 4 bases, there was a span of 11 bases. The CDR3 contains 14 residues. This CDR3 is CASSPGTPTGELFF. The CDR3 DNA follows: TGTGCCAGCAGTCCCGGGACACCCACCGGGGAGCTGTTTTTT.